These 28 T cell receptor beta chains were all obtained from the same sample, sequenced in a study of PD-L1 blockade in urothelial cancer. Only in-frame clones appear in the TCRdb table, and some are missing; sequencing was by immunoSEQ multiplex PCR. Of about 70,000 clones in the sample, roughly 90% were seen once. The sample's time point: pretreatment peripheral blood. Sequenced material: PBMCs, taken around atezolizumab (anti-PD-L1) treatment. Source of these receptors: a man in his 70s with urothelial cancer.

This clone was seen a few times. The chain couples TRBV5-1 to TRBJ2-1; 7 positions agree with TRBD1. V lost 4 bases, J lost 9 bases, and 4 bases stayed unmatched. Germline lookup yields CDR1 SGHRS and CDR2 YFSETQ. The CDR3 runs 12 residues. CDR3 region: CASSPWTGEQFF. Written as DNA, the CDR3 is TGCGCCAGCAGCCCCTGGACAGGTGAGCAGTTCTTC. Using reference TRBV5-1 and TRBJ2-1 for the parts outside the CDR3, the full variable domain is KAGVTQTPRYLIKTRGQQVTLSCSPISGHRSVSWYQQTPGQGLQFLFEYFSETQRNKGNFPGRFSGRQFSNSRSEMNVSTLELGDSALYLCASSPWTGEQFFGPGTRLTVL.

The chain joins TRBV29-1 to TRBJ2-1, with D possibly being TRBD2 (6 bases). CDR1 is SQVTM and CDR2 is ANQGSEA in the germline V gene. Trimming stripped 6 bases from V and 8 bases from J, with 20 bases between. The CDR3 has 14 amino acids. The CDR3 loop reads CSVRQRAQADEQFF. As DNA, the CDR3 is TGCAGCGTGCGCCAGCGGGCCCAAGCGGATGAGCAGTTCTTC.

This chain links TRBV6-6 with TRBJ2-3; D is ambiguous. Trimming took 0 bases from V and 2 from J, leaving 6 bases between them. The CDR3 sequence is 14 residues long. Per germline, CDR1 MNHNY and CDR2 SVGAGI (reference sequence). The CDR3 sequence: CASSYSSFTDTQYF. CDR3 nucleotide sequence: TGTGCCAGCAGTTACTCGAGCTTCACAGATACGCAGTATTTT.

The chain uses TRBV9 and TRBJ2-5; D is unclear. The germline CDR1 and CDR2 sequences are SGDLS and YYNGEE. The CDR3 runs 14 residues. Trimming shortened V by 0 bases and J by 7 bases, and 13 bases separated the two germline ends. DNA for the CDR3: TGTGCCAGCAGCGTAGGTTGGGCTGAAGGGACCCAGTACTTC. It codes for CASSVGWAEGTQYF.

V and J are TRBV5-6 and TRBJ1-1; D remains ambiguous. CDR3 length: 15 residues. V dropped 4 bases and J dropped 1 base, with 14 bases sitting between them. CDR1 and CDR2 from the germline V gene are SGHDT and YYEEEE. In DNA, the CDR3 is TGTGCCAGCAGCGAGAGGGAAGCAAGGAACACTGAAGCTTTCTTT. Its translation: CASSEREARNTEAFF.

The V and J genes are TRBV6-1 and TRBJ1-2; TRBD1 matches at 8 bases. Losses at the gene ends were 3 bases for V and 8 bases for J; bases not matched to a gene: 8. CDR3 length: 14 residues. Germline-derived CDR1 and CDR2 are MNHNS and SASEGT. CDR3 sequence reads: CASSEGAGGGGYTF. DNA of the CDR3: TGTGCCAGCAGTGAGGGGGCAGGGGGCGGGGGCTACACCTTC.

This sequence joins TRBV28 and TRBJ1-1; perhaps TRBD1 as D (6 bases). The CDR3 totals 15 residues. The V end lost 3 bases, the J end lost 1 base, and 12 bases lay between the germline ends. The germline CDR1 and CDR2 sequences are MDHEN and SYDVKM. As DNA, the CDR3 is TGTGCCAGCAGTTTCCCTGGGGGCTGGAACACTGAAGCTTTCTTT. Amino acids: CASSFPGGWNTEAFF.

This rearrangement joins TRBV28 to TRBJ1-2; 7 bases agree with TRBD1. This CDR3 spans 15 amino acids. Germline assignment: CDR1 MDHEN and CDR2 SYDVKM. The V segment lost 2 bases and the J segment 6 bases; nucleotides outside the gene matches: 9. The chain's CDR3 is CASSLADRKGHGYTF. DNA for the CDR3: TGTGCCAGCAGTTTAGCGGACAGGAAAGGACATGGCTACACCTTC.

CDR3 in DNA: TGTGCCAGCACTTCTCCTATCTCCTACGAGCAGTACTTC. Residues: CASTSPISYEQYF. The rearrangement joins TRBV6-5 to TRBJ2-7; D gene ambiguous. The CDR3 is made up of 13 amino acids. The V gene lost 7 bases and the J gene lost 0 bases, with 10 bases spanning the gap. Germline CDR1 reads MNHEY; CDR2 reads SVGAGI.

V gene TRBV18 combines with J gene TRBJ2-1; D not resolved. Germline V gives CDR1 KGHSH, CDR2 LQKENI. The CDR3 is made up of 11 amino acids. V was trimmed by 3 bases and J by 9 bases, leaving 6 bases between them. DNA of the CDR3: TGTGCCAGCTCACCCCAGGCTGAGCAGTTCTTC. It yields the protein CASSPQAEQFF.

The gene calls are TRBV28 and TRBJ1-4; the match to TRBD1 covers 7 bases. This CDR3 has 14 residues. V was clipped by 9 bases and J by 10 bases; unmatched bases: 14. Germline V gene lookup returns CDR1 MDHEN and CDR2 SYDVKM. Here the CDR3 DNA reads TGTGCCAGTACAGGGGATAGGCCTGTCGGAAAACTGTTTTTT. Protein sequence: CASTGDRPVGKLFF.

Here the CDR3 DNA reads TGTGCCTGGATGGTGCGGGTTCCCGCGAACACCGGGGAGCTGTTTTTT. Its protein product is CAWMVRVPANTGELFF. The rearrangement uses TRBV30 and TRBJ2-2, with D perhaps TRBD2 (5 bases). This CDR3 has 16 residues. Germline loops: CDR1 GTSNPN, CDR2 SVGIG (reference sequence). The V and J ends lost 4 bases and 0 bases respectively, with 15 bases between them. The full variable domain, completed using reference TRBV30 and TRBJ2-2, is SQTIHQWPATLVQPVGSPLSLECTVEGTSNPNLYWYRQAAGRGLQLLFYSVGIGQISSEVPQNLSASRPQDRQFILSSKKLLLSDSGFYLCAWMVRVPANTGELFFGEGSRLTVL.

The CDR3 loop is CASSLVGDTEAFF. The CDR3 DNA sequence: TGTGCCAGCAGCTTAGTAGGGGACACTGAAGCTTTCTTT. The chain uses TRBV7-8 and TRBJ1-1, with D possibly TRBD1 on 5 matching bases. Trimming took 1 base from V and 3 from J, leaving 6 bases between them. The CDR3 has 13 amino acids. Germline assignment: CDR1 SGHVS and CDR2 FQNEAQ.

J is TRBJ2-7 and V is TRBV19, with D unresolved. Germline CDR1 is LNHDA and CDR2 is SQIVND (reference sequence). Trimming pared 5 bases from V and 1 base from J, leaving 12 bases between. CDR3 size: 14 residues. As DNA, the CDR3 is TGTGCCAGTAGTGACGGCCCAGCGTCCTACGAGCAGTACTTC. Its protein is CASSDGPASYEQYF.

This chain joins TRBV7-9 and TRBJ2-1, with a weak D call TRBD1 (6 bases). The CDR3 is 15 amino acids. Deletions cut 5 bases from V and 3 bases from J, with 14 bases between. The germline CDR1 and CDR2 sequences are SEHNR and FQNEAQ (reference sequence). CDR3 in amino acids: CASSASRGSYNEQFF. For the CDR3, the DNA is TGTGCCAGCAGCGCCTCCAGGGGTAGCTACAATGAGCAGTTCTTC.

This clone was counted once. The chain couples TRBV5-1 to TRBJ2-7; perhaps TRBD1 as D (6 bases). Germline assignment: CDR1 SGHRS and CDR2 YFSETQ. Trimming removed 4 bases from V and 0 bases from J, with 23 bases in between. The CDR3 has 18 amino acids. The CDR3 sequence: CASSPKPTGDGGSYEQYF. The DNA of the CDR3 is TGCGCCAGCAGCCCGAAACCGACAGGAGATGGAGGCTCCTACGAGCAGTACTTC.

The chain combines TRBV12-5 with TRBJ1-2; a possible D gene is TRBD1 (5 bases). With 6 bases removed from V and 0 bases from J, the gap between germline ends came to 20 bases. CDR1 and CDR2 (germline): LGHNT, FRNRAP. This CDR3 spans 17 amino acids. In nucleotides, the CDR3 is TGTGCTAGTGGCGTACGGGGGGGAGACCCTCCTAACTATGGCTACACCTTC. As protein: CASGVRGGDPPNYGYTF. The variable domain in full, completed from reference TRBV12-5 and TRBJ1-2, reads DARVTQTPRHKVTEMGQEVTMRCQPILGHNTVFWYRQTMMQGLELLAYFRNRAPLDDSGMPKDRFSAEMPDATLATLKIQPSEPRDSAVYFCASGVRGGDPPNYGYTFGSGTRLTVV.

This chain uses TRBV6-5 with TRBJ1-3; 7 nucleotides align to TRBD1. The CDR3 extends over 16 amino acids. Trimming at V came to 2 bases and at J to 4 bases, leaving 8 bases not matched to a gene. Germline assignment: CDR1 MNHEY and CDR2 SVGAGI. The chain's CDR3 is CASSYGTAFRGNTIYF. CDR3 coding DNA: TGTGCCAGCAGTTACGGGACAGCTTTTAGGGGAAACACCATATATTTT.

The DNA for the CDR3 is TGTGCCAGCAGTCCTACCGGGACTTCCACCGGGGAGCTGTTTTTT. The encoded protein is CASSPTGTSTGELFF. The chain combines TRBV28 with TRBJ2-2, with D perhaps TRBD2 (6 bases). V was shortened by 5 bases and J by 4 bases, with 14 bases between the two germline ends. CDR3 size: 15 residues. The germline CDR1 and CDR2 sequences are MDHEN and SYDVKM.

The rearrangement uses TRBV27 and TRBJ2-7; 10 positions match TRBD1. Looked up from germline, CDR1 is MNHEY and CDR2 is SMNVEV (reference sequence). This CDR3 contains 14 residues. Losses at the gene ends were 5 bases for V and 3 bases for J; bases not matched to a gene: 4. The CDR3 sequence is CASSRRDRGYEQYF. The DNA for the CDR3 is TGTGCCAGCAGTCGACGGGACAGGGGCTACGAGCAGTACTTC.

This chain uses TRBV6-6 with TRBJ2-1; 7 bases align to TRBD2. The CDR3 extends over 14 amino acids. Germline V lookup: CDR1 MNHNY, CDR2 SVGAGI (reference sequence). The trim removed 6 bases at V and 6 bases at J, leaving 8 bases unmatched. CDR3 residues: CASSPAGAVNEQFF. The CDR3 DNA reads as TGTGCCAGCAGCCCGGCGGGAGCGGTCAATGAGCAGTTCTTC.

The J gene is TRBJ1-1, the V gene TRBV19; no reliable D call. Germline CDR1 reads LNHDA; CDR2 reads SQIVND (reference sequence). V lost 3 bases, J lost 5 bases, and 10 bases lay in between. CDR3 length: 13 amino acids. CDR3 sequence: CASSMSAGTEAFF. As DNA, the CDR3 is TGTGCCAGTAGTATGTCGGCGGGGACTGAAGCTTTCTTT.

The chain links TRBV5-1 to TRBJ2-3; 8 bases line up with TRBD2. The CDR3 totals 14 residues. V lost 3 bases, J lost 4 bases, and 4 bases stayed unmatched. The germline CDR1 and CDR2 sequences are SGHRS and YFSETQ. The DNA for the CDR3 is TGCGCCAGCAGCTCACAAGCGGGGGCAGATACGCAGTATTTT. Protein product: CASSSQAGADTQYF.

To note about this clone: In the same sample, other DNA sequences code for this CDR3. The chain couples TRBV27 to TRBJ1-3; 12 bases map to TRBD1. The germline CDR1 and CDR2 sequences are MNHEY and SMNVEV (reference sequence). Trimming took 0 bases from V and 7 from J; bases not matched to a gene: 4. This CDR3 has 16 residues. The CDR3 loop reads CASSLSGDRGRNTIYF. The DNA of the CDR3 is TGTGCCAGCAGTTTATCGGGGGACAGGGGGCGGAACACCATATATTTT.

The chain couples TRBV5-4 to TRBJ1-2; D call uncertain. V was cut by 2 bases and J by 2 bases, with 10 bases left in between. CDR3 size: 14 residues. Germline CDR1 and CDR2: SGHNT and YYREEE (reference sequence). This chain's CDR3 is CASSFPRPNYGYTF. CDR3 DNA sequence: TGTGCCAGCAGCTTCCCCAGGCCAAACTATGGCTACACCTTC.

The rearrangement uses TRBV10-1 and TRBJ1-1; D is uncertain. The V gene lost 3 bases and the J gene lost 1 base, with 6 bases spanning the gap. The CDR3 has 13 amino acids. CDR1 is WNHNN and CDR2 is SYGVQD in the germline V gene (reference sequence). The DNA for the CDR3 is TGCGCCAGCAGTGAAGAGGGGAACACTGAAGCTTTCTTT. Translation: CASSEEGNTEAFF.

This clone was seen a few times. This chain joins TRBV19 and TRBJ1-1; TRBD1 might be the D (6 bases). The CDR3 contains 12 residues. Looked up from germline, CDR1 is LNHDA and CDR2 is SQIVND (reference sequence). V shed 7 bases and J shed 5 bases, with 11 bases lying between them. The CDR3 sequence is CASITQGTEAFF. DNA for the CDR3: TGTGCCAGTATCACACAGGGAACTGAAGCTTTCTTT.

In its sample, this clone was seen once. The genes are TRBV28 and TRBJ2-1, with 8 bases fitting TRBD2. The CDR3 spans 18 residues. The germline V gene encodes CDR1 MDHEN and CDR2 SYDVKM. V lost 6 bases and J lost 4; bases outside the gene matches: 17. The CDR3 region has the DNA TGTGCCAGCAGCTCTTCTAGCGGGCGTACCGTGCTATACAATGAGCAGTTCTTC. Translating it yields CASSSSSGRTVLYNEQFF.